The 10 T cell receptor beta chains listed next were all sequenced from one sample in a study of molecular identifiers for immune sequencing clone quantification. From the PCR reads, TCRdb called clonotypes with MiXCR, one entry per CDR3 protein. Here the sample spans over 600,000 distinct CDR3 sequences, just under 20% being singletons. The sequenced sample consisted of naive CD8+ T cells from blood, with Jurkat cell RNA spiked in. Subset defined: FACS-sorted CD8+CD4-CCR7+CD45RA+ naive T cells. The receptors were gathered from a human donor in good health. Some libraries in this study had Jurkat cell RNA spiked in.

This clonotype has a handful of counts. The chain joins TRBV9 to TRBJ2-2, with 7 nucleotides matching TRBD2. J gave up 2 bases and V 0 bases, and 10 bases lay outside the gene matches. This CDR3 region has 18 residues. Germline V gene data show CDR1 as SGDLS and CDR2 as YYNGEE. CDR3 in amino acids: CASSVATLERDNTGELFF. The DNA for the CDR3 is TGTGCCAGCAGCGTAGCTACTCTAGAGCGGGACAACACCGGGGAGCTGTTTTTT.

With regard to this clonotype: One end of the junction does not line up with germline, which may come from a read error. The CDR3: CANSPGDTQYF. CDR3 coding DNA: TGTGCCAACAGCCCAGGCGATACGCAGTATTTT. This chain joins TRBV5-4 and TRBJ2-3; D remains ambiguous. The CDR3 loop spans 11 amino acids. From germline, CDR1 is SGHNT and CDR2 YYREEE (reference sequence).

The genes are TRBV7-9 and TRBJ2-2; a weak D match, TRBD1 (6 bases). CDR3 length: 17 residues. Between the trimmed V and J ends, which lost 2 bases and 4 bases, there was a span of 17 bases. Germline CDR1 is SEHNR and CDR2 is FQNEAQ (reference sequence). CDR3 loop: CASSLLLQGLGTGELFF. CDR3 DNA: TGTGCCAGCAGCTTACTCCTACAGGGTCTCGGCACCGGGGAGCTGTTTTTT.

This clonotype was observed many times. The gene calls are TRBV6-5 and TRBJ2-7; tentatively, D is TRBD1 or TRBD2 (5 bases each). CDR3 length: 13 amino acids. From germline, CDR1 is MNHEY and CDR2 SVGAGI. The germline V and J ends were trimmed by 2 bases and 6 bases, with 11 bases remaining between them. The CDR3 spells CASSYDPGREQYF. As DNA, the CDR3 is TGTGCCAGCAGTTACGATCCGGGACGCGAGCAGTACTTC.

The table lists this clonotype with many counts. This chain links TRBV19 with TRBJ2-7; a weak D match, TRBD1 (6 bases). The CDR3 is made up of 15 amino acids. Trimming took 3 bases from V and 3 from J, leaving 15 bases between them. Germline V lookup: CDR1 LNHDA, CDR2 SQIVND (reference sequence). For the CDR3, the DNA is TGTGCCAGTAGTATCTCGGACAGCTGGAACTACGAGCAGTACTTC. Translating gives CASSISDSWNYEQYF. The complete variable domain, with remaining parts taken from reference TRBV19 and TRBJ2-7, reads DGGITQSPKYLFRKEGQNVTLSCEQNLNHDAMYWYRQDPGQGLRLIYYSQIVNDFQKGDIAEGYSVSREKKESFPLTVTSAQKNPTAFYLCASSISDSWNYEQYFGPGTRLTVT.

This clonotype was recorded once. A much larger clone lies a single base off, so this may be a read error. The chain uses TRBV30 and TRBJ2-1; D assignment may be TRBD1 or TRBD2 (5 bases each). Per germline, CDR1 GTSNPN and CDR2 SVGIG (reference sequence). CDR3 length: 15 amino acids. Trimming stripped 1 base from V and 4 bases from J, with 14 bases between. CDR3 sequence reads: CAWSARGPVYNEQFF. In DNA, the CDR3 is TGTGCCTGGAGTGCCCGGGGCCCCGTATACAATGAGCAGTTCTTC.

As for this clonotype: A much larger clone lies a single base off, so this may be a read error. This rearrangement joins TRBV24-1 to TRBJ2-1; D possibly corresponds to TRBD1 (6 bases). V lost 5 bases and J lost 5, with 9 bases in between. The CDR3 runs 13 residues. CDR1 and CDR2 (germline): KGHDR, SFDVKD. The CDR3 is CATSGPGDNEQFF. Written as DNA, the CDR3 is TGTGCCACCAGTGGACCAGGGGACAATGAGCAGTTCTTC.

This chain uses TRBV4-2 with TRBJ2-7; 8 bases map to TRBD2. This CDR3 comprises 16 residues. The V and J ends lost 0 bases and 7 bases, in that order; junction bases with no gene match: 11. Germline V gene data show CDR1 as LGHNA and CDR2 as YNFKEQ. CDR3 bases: TGTGCCAGCAGCCAAGATCACGGGAGGGCCTTCGGAGAGCAGTACTTC. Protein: CASSQDHGRAFGEQYF.

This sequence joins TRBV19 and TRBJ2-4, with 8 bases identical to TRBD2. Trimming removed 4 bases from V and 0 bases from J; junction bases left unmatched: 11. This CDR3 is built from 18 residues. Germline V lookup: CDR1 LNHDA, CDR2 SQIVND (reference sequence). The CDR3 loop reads CASSRGTRGTIAKNIQYF. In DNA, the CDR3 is TGTGCCAGTAGTAGGGGGACTAGGGGGACGATAGCCAAAAACATTCAGTACTTC.

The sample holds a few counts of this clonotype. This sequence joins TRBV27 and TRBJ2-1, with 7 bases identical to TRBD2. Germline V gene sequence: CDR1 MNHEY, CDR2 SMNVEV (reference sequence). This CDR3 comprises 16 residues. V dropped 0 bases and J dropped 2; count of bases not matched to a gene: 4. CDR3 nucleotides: TGTGCCAGCAGTTTATCGGGCGGGAGTCCCTACAATGAGCAGTTCTTC. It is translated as CASSLSGGSPYNEQFF.